This TCR beta chain was profiled in a study of CD8 T cells in Susac syndrome. Regarding this clonotype: The antigen is undetermined.

Sequencing of TCR beta, carried out with a high-throughput approach, was applied to CD8+ and CD4+ T cells from the blood. Random-hexamer reverse transcription was applied to about 0.5 to 1 ug RNA. TCRdb passed the immunoSEQ multiplex PCR reads through MiXCR, listing each CDR3 protein once. The sample includes some 120,000 distinct CDR3 sequences, 93% of them seen just once. Study-wide results and caveats: The relatively small number of individuals in the TCR sequencing and HLA analysis was acknowledged by the study.

With V trimmed by 6 bases and J by 7 bases, 1 base remained unmatched. The CDR3 is 11 residues long. Germline V gives CDR1 DFQATT, CDR2 SNEGSKA (reference sequence). The sequence derives from a human donor with multiple sclerosis. The V and J genes are TRBV20-1 and TRBJ2-1, with 9 bases aligning to TRBD1. The source material was CD8+ T cells from PBMCs. The CDR3 sequence is CSADRGNEQFF. As DNA, the CDR3 is TGCAGTGCGGACAGGGGAAATGAGCAGTTCTTC.